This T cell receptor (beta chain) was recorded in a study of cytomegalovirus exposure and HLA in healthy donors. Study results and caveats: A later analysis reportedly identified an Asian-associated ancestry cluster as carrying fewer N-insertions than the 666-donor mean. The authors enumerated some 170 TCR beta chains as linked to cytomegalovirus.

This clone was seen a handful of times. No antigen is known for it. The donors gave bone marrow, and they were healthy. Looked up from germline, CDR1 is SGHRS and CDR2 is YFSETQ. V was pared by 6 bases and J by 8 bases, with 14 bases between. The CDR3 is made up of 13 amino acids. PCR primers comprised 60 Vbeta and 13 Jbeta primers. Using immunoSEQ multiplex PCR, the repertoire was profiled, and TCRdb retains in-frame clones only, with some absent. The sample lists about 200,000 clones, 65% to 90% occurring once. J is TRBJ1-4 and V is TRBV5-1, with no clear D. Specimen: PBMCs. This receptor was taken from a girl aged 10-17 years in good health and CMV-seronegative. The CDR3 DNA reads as TGCGCCAGCACCAGGTCGGAGGGAGAAAAACTGTTTTTT. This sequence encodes CASTRSEGEKLFF.